This TCR beta chain was recovered during a study of cytomegalovirus exposure and HLA in healthy donors. Study-wide context: Unique TCR beta sequences numbering 117 million came from approximately 180 million T cells in an earlier analysis. Study outcomes and limitations: Earlier analysis found most TCR beta V segments productive about 87% or about 30% of the time.

Comment on this clone: Its antigen is currently unknown.

Trimming stripped 3 bases from V and 6 bases from J, with 9 bases between. The germline CDR1 and CDR2 sequences are SGDLS and YYNGEE. The length of the CDR3 is 12 residues. Each donor was healthy, and each was a bone marrow donor. PCR involved 60 Vbeta and 13 Jbeta primers. Clones were read by immunoSEQ multiplex PCR, and TCRdb kept only the in-frame ones, dropping some. The data show roughly 100,000 clones, about 85% seen once. V and J are TRBV9 and TRBJ1-2; possible D gene TRBD1, 5 bases. Sequencing was carried out using PBMCs. The sequence was collected from a female donor in good health and CMV-seropositive. The CDR3 here is CASSARVHGYTF. CDR3 bases: TGTGCCAGCAGCGCCAGGGTCCATGGCTACACCTTC. Combining the CDR3 with reference TRBV9 and TRBJ1-2 gives the whole variable domain DSGVTQTPKHLITATGQRVTLRCSPRSGDLSVYWYQQSLDQGLQFLIQYYNGEERAKGNILERFSAQQFPDLHSELNLSSLELGDSALYFCASSARVHGYTFGSGTRLTVV.